Each of the 8 T cell receptor beta chains below was sequenced from the same sample in a study of cytomegalovirus exposure and HLA in healthy donors (TCRdb year 2017). Library preparation was by the immunoSEQ multiplex PCR assay. A mixture of 60 forward primers for TCR Vbeta segments and 13 reverse primers for TCR Jbeta segments was used in the multiplex PCR. The clones in this table, taken by TCRdb from immuneACCESS, are in-frame only. Not every clone is retained; where verified, under half of the shortfall comes from an unresolved V gene, and the cause of the rest is unknown. Here the sample has 250,000 to 350,000 clones; around 80% occur a single time. The ten top clones hold approximately 0.3% of the sample. The sequenced sample consisted of PBMCs. The source is a girl aged 2 to 10 in good health and CMV-seronegative.

Comments on this clone: This CDR3 is also generated by other DNA sequences in the sample. The V gene is TRBV5-6, the J gene TRBJ1-5, with D uncertain. V was shortened by 2 bases and J by 6 bases, with 6 bases between the two germline ends. The CDR3 totals 12 residues. From germline, CDR1 is SGHDT and CDR2 YYEEEE. The CDR3 loop reads CASSLRGQPQHF. The CDR3 DNA sequence: TGTGCCAGCAGCTTAAGAGGTCAGCCCCAGCATTTT.

This chain uses TRBV18 with TRBJ2-2; 7 positions agree with TRBD1. The ends lost 4 bases at V and 10 bases at J; junction bases unmatched: 18. CDR3 length: 17 residues. In germline, CDR1 is KGHSH, CDR2 LQKENI. Written as DNA, the CDR3 is TGTGCCAGCTCACTATCCCTGACAGGGCCAGACGCCTTGGAGCTGTTTTTT. It encodes CASSLSLTGPDALELFF. Supplemented by reference TRBV18 and TRBJ2-2, the full variable domain reads NAGVMQNPRHLVRRRGQEARLRCSPMKGHSHVYWYRQLPEEGLKFMVYLQKENIIDESGMPKERFSAEFPKEGPSILRIQQVVRGDSAAYFCASSLSLTGPDALELFFGEGSRLTVL.

This chain joins TRBV27 and TRBJ1-6; unclear D gene. Per the germline V gene, CDR1 is MNHEY and CDR2 is SMNVEV (reference sequence). Trimming took off 8 bases at V and 0 bases at J, with 8 bases between the two ends. The CDR3 totals 14 residues. The CDR3 loop reads CASVGSSYNSPLHF. CDR3 DNA: TGTGCCAGCGTTGGTAGCTCCTATAATTCACCCCTCCACTTT.

This chain links TRBV6-4 with TRBJ2-3; 14 positions match TRBD2. J lost 3 bases, V lost 4 bases, and 6 bases had no gene match. This CDR3 region has 17 residues. Germline V gene data show CDR1 as MRHNA and CDR2 as SNTAGT. CDR3 bases: TGTGCCAGCAGTGCGACTAGCGGGGGGGCCTTTACAGATACGCAGTATTTT. Residues: CASSATSGGAFTDTQYF.

The rearrangement uses TRBV6-5 and TRBJ2-1, with TRBD1 matching over 8 bases. This CDR3 spans 14 amino acids. V was pared by 7 bases and J by 7 bases, with 9 bases of the junction left unmatched. Germline-derived CDR1 and CDR2 are MNHEY and SVGAGI. CDR3 protein: CASTHGQGGNEQFF. In nucleotides, the CDR3 is TGTGCCAGCACCCACGGACAGGGAGGAAATGAGCAGTTCTTC.

The J gene is TRBJ2-2, the V gene TRBV5-4; unclear D gene. Trimming stripped 1 base from V and 3 bases from J, with 4 bases between. The CDR3 has 13 amino acids. CDR1 and CDR2 from the germline V gene are SGHNT and YYREEE (reference sequence). CDR3: CASSLYDTGELFF. CDR3 sequence (DNA): TGTGCCAGCAGCTTGTATGACACCGGGGAGCTGTTTTTT.

This clone was seen only a few times. The V call is TRBV19, the J call TRBJ2-7, with 9 bases fitting TRBD1. J lost 5 bases, V lost 5 bases, and 4 bases had no gene match. CDR1 and CDR2 from the germline V gene are LNHDA and SQIVND (reference sequence). There are 13 residues in the CDR3. CDR3 loop: CASSVRTGDEQYF. As DNA, the CDR3 is TGTGCCAGTAGTGTACGGACAGGGGACGAGCAGTACTTC.

The chain has TRBV5-5 and TRBJ1-2, with D unresolved. Looked up from germline, CDR1 is SGHKS and CDR2 is YYEKEE (reference sequence). CDR3 length: 13 amino acids. Trimming took off 0 bases at V and 2 bases at J, with 5 bases between the two ends. CDR3 amino acids: CASSLDINYGYTF. The CDR3 DNA is TGTGCCAGCAGCTTGGACATAAACTATGGCTACACCTTC. Using reference TRBV5-5 and TRBJ1-2 for the parts outside the CDR3, the full variable domain is DAGVTQSPTHLIKTRGQQVTLRCSPISGHKSVSWYQQVLGQGPQFIFQYYEKEERGRGNFPDRFSARQFPNYSSELNVNALLLGDSALYLCASSLDINYGYTFGSGTRLTVV.